This T cell receptor beta chain was identified during a study of T cells in Graves' hyperthyroidism and ophthalmopathy. This clonotype has ten or more counts. There were TCR beta CDR3 regions amplified from RNA transcripts. The TCR CDR3 first-round RT-PCR relied on the HTBI primer set. TCRdb itself ran the multiplex PCR reads through MiXCR, one entry per CDR3 protein. The sample yields approximately 400,000 distinct CDR3 sequences, under 15% seen once. Looked up from germline, CDR1 is MDHEN and CDR2 is SYDVKM. Trimming cost V 2 bases and J 12 bases, with 13 bases left between them. This CDR3 is 12 amino acids long.

Material for sequencing was blood. The genes are TRBV28 and TRBJ2-5; the D gene is possibly TRBD2 (6 bases). The clonotype comes from a woman aged 25 to 39 with Graves' hyperthyroidism. The CDR3 DNA follows: TGTGCCAGCAGTTTACTCGGAGGGAACGAGTACTTC. It translates to CASSLLGGNEYF.